A selection of T cell receptor beta chains follows, all from one sample in a study of regulatory T cells in long-lasting Graves disease. One entry per CDR3 protein, called by TCRdb with MiXCR from the multiplex PCR reads. The sample records approximately 360,000 distinct CDR3 sequences, about 12% being singletons. These sequences were also reported in another study, on T cells in Graves' hyperthyroidism and ophthalmopathy.

The starting material was peripheral blood mononuclear cells (PBMCs), obtained at new diagnosis, from a patient treated with antithyroid drugs. The receptors were gathered from a woman under 30 with Graves disease. The CDR3 runs from the conserved cysteine through the conserved F or W. D genes are given only for firm matches. Clone size, where shown, is once, few, many, or a class for clones that have expanded.

TRBV12-3/TRBV12-4	NA	NA	TRBJ1-2	CASSSRQTPHYGYTF	TGTGCCAGCAGTTCTCGACAGACACCCCACTATGGCTACACCTTC
TRBV20-1	NA	many	TRBJ2-7	CSARGVEQYF	TGCAGTGCTAGGGGGGTCGAGCAGTACTTC
TRBV6-4	TRBD1	few	TRBJ1-6	CASSYRTGGVSPLHF	TGTGCCAGCAGCTACCGGACAGGCGGGGTCTCACCCCTCCACTTT
TRBV29-1	NA	many	TRBJ2-1	CSVQVVGEQFF	TGCAGCGTGCAAGTCGTGGGTGAGCAGTTCTTC
TRBV20-1	TRBD2	many	TRBJ2-1	CSAEWTSGGPYYNEQFF	TGCAGTGCGGAATGGACTAGCGGGGGCCCTTACTACAATGAGCAGTTCTTC
TRBV7-9	NA	few	TRBJ1-5	CASSVMGDNQPQHF	TGTGCCAGCAGCGTAATGGGGGACAATCAGCCCCAGCATTTT
TRBV20-1	NA	many	TRBJ1-2	CSARDPGTANYGYTF	TGCAGTGCTAGAGATCCAGGAACAGCTAACTATGGCTACACCTTC
TRBV3-1	NA	many	TRBJ2-3	CASSQAPWTGTDTQYF	TGTGCCAGCAGCCAAGCTCCCTGGACAGGCACAGATACGCAGTATTTT
TRBV27	NA	many	TRBJ1-5	CASSFDRRRNQPQHF	TGTGCCAGCAGTTTCGATCGTAGGCGAAATCAGCCCCAGCATTTT
TRBV12-3/TRBV12-4	NA	many	TRBJ2-6	CASSSTASGANVLTF	TGTGCCAGCAGTTCGACGGCCTCTGGGGCCAACGTCCTGACTTTC
TRBV12-3/TRBV12-4	NA	many	TRBJ1-4	CASSFRLRRVRGPTNEKLFF	TGTGCCAGCAGTTTCAGACTAAGAAGGGTTCGAGGGCCGACTAATGAAAAACTGTTTTTT
TRBV20-1	NA	many	TRBJ2-1	CSARDRSYLPGGQFF	TGCAGTGCTAGAGATCGAAGCTACCTTCCTGGGGGGCAGTTCTTC
TRBV27	NA	many	TRBJ2-3	CASSFLGASTDTQYF	TGTGCCAGCAGTTTCCTCGGGGCAAGCACAGATACGCAGTATTTT
TRBV19	NA	NA	TRBJ2-7	CASSRYGKGYEQYF	TGTGCCAGTAGTAGGTATGGCAAGGGGTACGAGCAGTACTTC
TRBV6-2/TRBV6-3	TRBD2	NA	TRBJ2-7	CASSEAGTVEQYF	TGTGCCAGCAGTGAAGCGGGGACGGTGGAGCAGTACTTC
TRBV28	NA	many	TRBJ2-7	CASSLWSGSGSYEQYF	TGTGCCAGCAGTTTATGGTCCGGGAGTGGCTCCTACGAGCAGTACTTC
TRBV20-1	TRBD2	few	TRBJ2-1	CSARGSGLAGGSEQFF	TGCAGTGCTAGGGGATCAGGGCTAGCGGGAGGGAGTGAGCAGTTCTTC
TRBV5-8	NA	NA	TRBJ2-1	CASLQGSNEQFF	TGTGCCAGCCTACAGGGAAGCAATGAGCAGTTCTTC
TRBV30	TRBD1	NA	TRBJ2-3	CAWSRLTGLSTQYF	TGTGCCTGGAGTCGTTTGACAGGGCTCAGTACGCAGTATTTT
TRBV7-6	NA	few	TRBJ2-2	CASSPNGGTGELFF	TGTGCCAGCAGCCCTAATGGGGGGACCGGGGAGCTGTTTTTT
TRBV11-2	NA	many	TRBJ2-1	CASSTQGGAVYNEQFF	TGTGCCAGCAGCACGCAGGGGGGGGCCGTCTACAATGAGCAGTTCTTC
TRBV2	NA	many	TRBJ2-2	CASSEPGSAGELFF	TGTGCCAGCAGTGAACCCGGGAGTGCCGGGGAGCTGTTTTTT
TRBV7-9	NA	NA	TRBJ1-2	CASSLTGGIRGYTF	TGTGCCAGCAGCTTAACCGGCGGTATCAGGGGCTACACCTTC
TRBV7-9	NA	many	TRBJ2-1	CASSYGPGKNNEQFF	TGTGCCAGCAGCTACGGGCCAGGGAAGAACAATGAGCAGTTCTTC
TRBV3-1	NA	many	TRBJ2-3	CASSHGGDADTQYF	TGTGCCAGCAGCCATGGCGGGGACGCAGATACGCAGTATTTT
TRBV7-9	TRBD1	NA	TRBJ1-6	CASSPGTVSNSPLHF	TGTGCCAGCAGCCCCGGGACAGTTTCTAATTCACCCCTCCACTTT
TRBV27	NA	many	TRBJ2-1	CASSLIATYNEQFF	TGTGCCAGCAGTTTAATCGCAACCTACAATGAGCAGTTCTTC
TRBV7-2	TRBD1	few	TRBJ2-1	CSSSPDRGNEQFF	TGTTCCAGCAGCCCGGACAGGGGTAATGAGCAGTTCTTC
TRBV7-2	NA	many	TRBJ2-5	CASSPPLSQETQYF	TGTGCCAGCAGCCCGCCACTCTCACAAGAGACCCAGTACTTC
TRBV6-5	TRBD2	many	TRBJ2-1	CASSWTSGRNEQFF	TGTGCCAGCAGTTGGACTAGCGGGAGGAATGAGCAGTTCTTC
TRBV10-3	TRBD1	many	TRBJ1-1	CAISPGQGLREAFF	TGTGCCATCAGCCCAGGACAGGGTTTGAGGGAAGCTTTCTTT
TRBV5-4	NA	NA	TRBJ2-2	CASSNWNANTGELFF	TGTGCCAGCAGTAACTGGAACGCGAACACCGGGGAGCTGTTTTTT
TRBV30	NA	many	TRBJ1-1	CAWSVPTEAFF	TGTGCCTGGAGTGTACCCACTGAAGCTTTCTTT
TRBV5-6	TRBD1	many	TRBJ2-7	CASSVGQGGEQYF	TGTGCCAGCAGCGTCGGACAGGGCGGCGAGCAGTACTTC
TRBV3-1	NA	few	TRBJ1-4	CASSQGRVIWEKLFF	TGTGCCAGCAGCCAAGGAAGAGTGATTTGGGAAAAACTGTTTTTT
TRBV6-2/TRBV6-3	NA	many	TRBJ1-2	CASSYGDQLGYGYTF	TGTGCCAGCAGTTACGGCGATCAATTAGGGTATGGCTACACCTTC
TRBV6-5	NA	NA	TRBJ1-1	CASSYLGFMNTEAFF	TGTGCCAGCAGTTACCTTGGGTTCATGAACACTGAAGCTTTCTTT
TRBV29-1	NA	many	TRBJ2-1	CSVEPQGWNEQFF	TGCAGCGTTGAACCCCAGGGCTGGAATGAGCAGTTCTTC
TRBV6-2/TRBV6-3	TRBD2	many	TRBJ2-3	CASSTSEGPDTQYF	TGTGCCAGCAGTACTAGCGAGGGGCCAGATACGCAGTATTTT
TRBV20-1	NA	many	TRBJ2-7	CSARASLFIYEQYF	TGCAGTGCTAGGGCCAGCCTGTTCATCTACGAGCAGTACTTC
TRBV25-1	TRBD2	NA	TRBJ2-1	CASSEFSAGRGSYNEQFF	TGTGCCAGCAGTGAATTCTCAGCGGGGAGAGGATCCTACAATGAGCAGTTCTTC
TRBV24-1	TRBD2	many	TRBJ2-1	CATSARLAAHEQFF	TGTGCCACCAGTGCCCGACTAGCGGCCCATGAGCAGTTCTTC
TRBV4-2	NA	few	TRBJ1-1	CASSLRDNGITEAFF	TGTGCCAGCAGCCTCCGGGACAACGGTATCACTGAAGCTTTCTTT
TRBV15	NA	many	TRBJ1-1	CATSRDRAAAAFF	TGTGCCACCAGCAGAGACCGTGCGGCTGCAGCTTTCTTT